This T cell receptor (beta chain) comes out of a study of T-cell reconstitution after alpha-beta-depleted transplantation in children listed by TCRdb under 2016. Regarding the study in general: Using TCR repertoire profiling, the study followed T-cell immune reconstitution in a quantitative way in children after TCRalphabeta/CD19-depleted allogeneic hematopoietic cell transplantation.

Sequences SGHKS (CDR1) and YYEKEE (CDR2) are obtained from the germline V gene (reference sequence). Measured from the cysteine to the phenylalanine, the CDR3 is 15 residues long. Just CDR3 DNA is preserved here, 45 bases in frame from base 1. The V end loses 2 bases and the J end loses 6 bases, and a stretch of 15 bases separates them. The protocol used for the library was PCR. This sample was sequenced with an Illumina HiSeq 2500. TCR library preparation used molecular barcoding, with unique molecular identifiers applied to normalize quantification of the TCRbeta repertoire. In TCRdb, the public reads were trimmed at Q25 with fastp and aligned with MiXCR, with productive beta chains retained. Duplicate CDR3 protein sequences are folded into a single record with the most common DNA and genes. The sample profile shows approximately 350,000 distinct CDR3 sequences; about 14% of them were found once. Around 4.1% of the sample is taken by the ten largest.

This clonotype has only a few counts. Which antigen it targets is not known. The sample holds no much larger clone one base away, and base qualities are not on file. This receptor chain uses TRBV5-5 and TRBJ1-5, and perhaps TRBD1 as D gene, on 5 matching bases. The sequence came from a human donor who donated a stem cell graft to a child with Fanconi anemia. The sample was PBMCs, taken from the stem cell graft. CDR3 protein: CASSFSAGESQPQHF. DNA sequence: TGTGCCAGCAGCTTCAGTGCGGGGGAAAGTCAGCCCCAGCATTTT.